This T cell receptor beta chain appears in the sequencing data of a study of T-cell reconstitution after alpha-beta-depleted transplantation in children. General study findings and limits: As was reported, about two months after transplant, alpha-beta T cells came from several hundred expanded graft clones. Newly generated T cells supplied most T-cell counts and diversity one year post-transplant. Several patients had high TCRbeta diversity at day 60; it came from surviving recipient T cells and thymic progenitors.

This clonotype has more than one count but fewer than ten. Its specificity is not known. TCRbeta library preparation incorporated unique molecular identifiers. TCRdb called the PCR reads again in MiXCR, with one record for every CDR3 protein. The table records fewer than 250,000 distinct CDR3 sequences, around a sixth of them present only once. This specimen consisted of PBMCs, mostly from graft donor cells, obtained 360 days after TCRalphabeta/CD19-depleted stem cell transplant. The TCR comes from a male patient between 2 and 10 years old who had a stem cell transplant for acute lymphoblastic leukemia, so the T cells may come from the graft donor.

Here the CDR3 reads CSVGERGRTGELFF. The CDR3 region has the DNA TGCAGCGTTGGGGAGAGGGGTCGTACCGGGGAGCTGTTTTTT. The genes are TRBV29-1 and TRBJ2-2; D might be TRBD1 or TRBD2, each matching 5 bases. V shed 4 bases and J shed 5 bases, with 14 bases lying between them. The CDR3 has 14 residues. Germline CDR1 and CDR2: SQVTM and ANQGSEA.